The 9 T cell receptor beta chains listed next were all sequenced from one sample in a study of blood T cell repertoires in COVID-19. Assay: immunoSEQ multiplex PCR; the TCRdb copy retains only in-frame clones and omits some. Among about 330,000 clones listed, roughly 90% were seen once. Sequencing was carried out using PBMCs or T cells enriched from blood (not recorded which). These receptors were collected from a woman in her 30s who had recovered from COVID-19.

The chain recombines TRBV7-2 with TRBJ2-3; 7 bases agree with TRBD2. The CDR3 loop spans 15 amino acids. Germline trimming cut 1 base from V and 6 bases from J; bases unmatched to any gene: 7. The germline V gene has CDR1 SGHTA and CDR2 FQGNSA. In nucleotides, the CDR3 is TGTGCCAGCAGCTTAGGCGGGAGATTAACGGATACGCAGTATTTT. Its translation: CASSLGGRLTDTQYF.

The chain employs TRBV6-2 or TRBV6-3 and TRBJ1-4; D uncertain. Germline V gene data show CDR1 as MNHEY and CDR2 as SVGEGT. V lost 0 bases and J lost 4, with 12 bases in between. This CDR3 contains 16 residues. CDR3 bases: TGTGCCAGCAGTTACTCCGGGATTGACAATAATGAAAAACTGTTTTTT. This codes for CASSYSGIDNNEKLFF.

J is TRBJ1-1 and V is TRBV5-1; 10 nucleotides match TRBD1. CDR3 length: 16 residues. The germline gives CDR1 SGHRS, CDR2 YFSETQ. The junction had 9 bases not matched to a gene; V was cut back by 4 bases and J by 3 bases. The CDR3 reads CASSLGDRGRYTEAFF. The CDR3 nucleotides are TGCGCCAGCAGCCTAGGGGACAGGGGTCGTTACACTGAAGCTTTCTTT. Full variable domain (missing parts from reference TRBV5-1 and TRBJ1-1): KAGVTQTPRYLIKTRGQQVTLSCSPISGHRSVSWYQQTPGQGLQFLFEYFSETQRNKGNFPGRFSGRQFSNSRSEMNVSTLELGDSALYLCASSLGDRGRYTEAFFGQGTRLTVV.

The V call is TRBV15, the J call TRBJ1-5; perhaps TRBD1 as D (5 bases). The CDR3 contains 12 residues. With 4 bases removed from V and 6 bases from J, the gap between germline ends came to 7 bases. CDR1 and CDR2 (germline): LNHNV, YYDKDF (reference sequence). The chain's CDR3 is CATSTDSQPQHF. The CDR3 nucleotides read TGTGCCACCAGCACAGACAGTCAGCCCCAGCATTTT.

The V gene is TRBV11-3, the J gene TRBJ2-1, with D possibly TRBD1 on 6 matching bases. This CDR3 has 14 amino acids. Germline V lookup: CDR1 SGHNT, CDR2 YENEEA. V was trimmed by 5 bases and J by 7 bases, leaving 15 bases between them. CDR3 nucleotide sequence: TGTGCCAGCAGCCTTCGGGCCCAGGGGAATGAGCAGTTCTTC. It codes for CASSLRAQGNEQFF.

As DNA, the CDR3 is TGTGCCAGCAGCCCGCCGGACAGGATCTATGGCTACACCTTC. It codes for CASSPPDRIYGYTF. This sequence joins TRBV4-2 and TRBJ1-2, with TRBD1 matching over 7 bases. Germline V gene data show CDR1 as LGHNA and CDR2 as YNFKEQ. This CDR3 is built from 14 residues. V lost 4 bases, J lost 4 bases, and 6 bases stayed unmatched.

This chain links TRBV4-1 with TRBJ2-4; 7 nucleotides agree with TRBD1. The CDR3 has 14 amino acids. CDR1 is MGHRA, CDR2 YSYEKL, per germline. Trimming at V came to 2 bases and at J to 4 bases, leaving 2 bases not matched to a gene. The CDR3 is CASSQTGQKNIQYF. The CDR3 DNA is TGCGCCAGCAGCCAAACGGGACAGAAAAACATTCAGTACTTC.

The chain couples TRBV9 to TRBJ2-1; TRBD2 matches 11 bases. The J segment lost 8 bases and the V segment lost 1 base, leaving 11 bases of the junction unmatched. The CDR3 spans 17 residues. Looked up from germline, CDR1 is SGDLS and CDR2 is YYNGEE. CDR3 region: CASSVHISGRALHEQFF. In DNA form, the CDR3 reads TGTGCCAGCAGCGTACATATTAGCGGGAGGGCCCTCCATGAGCAGTTCTTC.

The V gene is TRBV11-2, the J gene TRBJ1-1; no firm D call. The CDR3 extends over 13 amino acids. Germline V gene lookup returns CDR1 SGHAT and CDR2 FQNNGV. Trimming removed 9 bases at V and 0 bases at J, with 11 bases between. CDR3 in amino acids: CASHRELNTEAFF. The CDR3 region has the DNA TGTGCCAGTCATAGGGAGTTGAACACTGAAGCTTTCTTT.